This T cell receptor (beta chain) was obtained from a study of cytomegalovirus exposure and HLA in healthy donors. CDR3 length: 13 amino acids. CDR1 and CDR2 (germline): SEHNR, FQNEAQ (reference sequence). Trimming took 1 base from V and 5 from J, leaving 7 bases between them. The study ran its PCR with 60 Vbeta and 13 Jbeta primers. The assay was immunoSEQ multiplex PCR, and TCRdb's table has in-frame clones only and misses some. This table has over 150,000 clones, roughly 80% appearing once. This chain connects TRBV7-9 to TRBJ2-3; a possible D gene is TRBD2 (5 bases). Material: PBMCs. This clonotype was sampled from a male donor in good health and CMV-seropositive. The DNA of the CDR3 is TGTGCCAGCAGCTTAGAAGGGAGAGATACGCAGTATTTT. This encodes CASSLEGRDTQYF.